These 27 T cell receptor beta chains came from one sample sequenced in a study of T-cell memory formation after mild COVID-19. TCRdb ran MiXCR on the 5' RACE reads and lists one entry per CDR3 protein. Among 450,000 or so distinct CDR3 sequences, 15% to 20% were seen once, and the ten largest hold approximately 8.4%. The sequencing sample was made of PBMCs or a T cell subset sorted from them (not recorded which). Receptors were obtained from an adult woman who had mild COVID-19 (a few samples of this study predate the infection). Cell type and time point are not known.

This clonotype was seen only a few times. In DNA form, the CDR3 reads TGTGCCAGCAGCGGCAGGACAGGAATGGCAGATACGCAGTATTTT. This gives the protein CASSGRTGMADTQYF. The chain uses TRBV9 and TRBJ2-3; 7 nucleotides line up with TRBD1. The CDR3 length is 15 residues. Germline values: CDR1 SGDLS, CDR2 YYNGEE. The V and J ends lost 3 bases and 4 bases, in that order; junction bases with no gene match: 8.

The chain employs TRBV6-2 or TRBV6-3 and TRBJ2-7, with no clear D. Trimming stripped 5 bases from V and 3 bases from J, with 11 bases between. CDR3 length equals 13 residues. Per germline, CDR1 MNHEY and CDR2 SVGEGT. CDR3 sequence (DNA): TGTGCCAGCAGTCGGATCCACAACTACGAGCAGTACTTC. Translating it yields CASSRIHNYEQYF.

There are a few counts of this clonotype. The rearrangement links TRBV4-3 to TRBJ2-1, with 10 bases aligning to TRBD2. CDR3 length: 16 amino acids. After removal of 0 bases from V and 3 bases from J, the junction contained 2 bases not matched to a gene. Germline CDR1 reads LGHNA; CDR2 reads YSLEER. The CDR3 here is CASSQDGLADYNEQFF. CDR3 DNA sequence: TGCGCCAGCAGCCAAGATGGACTAGCGGACTACAATGAGCAGTTCTTC.

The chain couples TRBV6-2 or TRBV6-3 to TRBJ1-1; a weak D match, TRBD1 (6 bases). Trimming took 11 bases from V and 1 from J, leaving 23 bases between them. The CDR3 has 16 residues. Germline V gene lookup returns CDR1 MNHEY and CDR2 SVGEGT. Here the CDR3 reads CAVSEVGKQGNTEAFF. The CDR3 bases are TGTGCCGTTTCCGAAGTGGGAAAACAGGGGAACACTGAAGCTTTCTTT.

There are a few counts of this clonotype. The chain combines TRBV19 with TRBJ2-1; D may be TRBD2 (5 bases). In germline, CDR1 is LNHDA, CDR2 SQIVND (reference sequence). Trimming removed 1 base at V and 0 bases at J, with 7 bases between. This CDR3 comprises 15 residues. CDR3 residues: CASSIAGSSYNEQFF. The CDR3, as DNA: TGTGCCAGTAGTATAGCGGGGAGCTCCTACAATGAGCAGTTCTTC.

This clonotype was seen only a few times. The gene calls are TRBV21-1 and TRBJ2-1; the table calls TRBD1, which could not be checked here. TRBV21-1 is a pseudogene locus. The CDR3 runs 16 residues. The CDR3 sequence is CANDLRDTYGSNEQFF. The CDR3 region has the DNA TGTGCCAACGATCTCCGGGACACCTATGGGAGCAATGAGCAGTTCTTC.

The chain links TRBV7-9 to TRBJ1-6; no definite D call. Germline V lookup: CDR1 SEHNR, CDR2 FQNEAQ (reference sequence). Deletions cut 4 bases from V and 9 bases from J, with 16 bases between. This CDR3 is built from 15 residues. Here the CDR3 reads CASSSPGPTGSPLHF. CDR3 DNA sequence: TGTGCCAGCAGCTCCCCAGGACCGACGGGTTCACCCCTCCACTTT.

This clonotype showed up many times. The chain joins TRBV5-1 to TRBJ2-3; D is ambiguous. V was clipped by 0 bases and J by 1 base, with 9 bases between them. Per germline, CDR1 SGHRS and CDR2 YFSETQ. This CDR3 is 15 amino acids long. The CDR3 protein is CASSLDRPGTDTQYF. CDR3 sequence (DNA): TGCGCCAGCAGCTTGGACCGGCCGGGCACAGATACGCAGTATTTT.

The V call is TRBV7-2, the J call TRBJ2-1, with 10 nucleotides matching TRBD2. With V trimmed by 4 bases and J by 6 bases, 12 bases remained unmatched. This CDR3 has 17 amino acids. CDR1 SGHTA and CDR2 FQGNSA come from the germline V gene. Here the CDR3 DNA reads TGTGCCAGCAGCTCGCACCGCGTAGCGGGAGGTGGCAATGAGCAGTTCTTC. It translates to CASSSHRVAGGGNEQFF.

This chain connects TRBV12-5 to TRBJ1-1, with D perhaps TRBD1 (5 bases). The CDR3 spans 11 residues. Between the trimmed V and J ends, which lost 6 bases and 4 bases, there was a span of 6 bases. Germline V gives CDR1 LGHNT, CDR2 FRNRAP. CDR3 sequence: CASGTGTEAFF. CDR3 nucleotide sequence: TGTGCTAGTGGCACAGGCACTGAAGCTTTCTTT.

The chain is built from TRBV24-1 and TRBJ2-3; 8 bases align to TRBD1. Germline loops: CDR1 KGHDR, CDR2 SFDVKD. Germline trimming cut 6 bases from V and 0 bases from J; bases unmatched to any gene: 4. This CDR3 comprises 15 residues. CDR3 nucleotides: TGTGCCACCAGTTTCGACAGGGGTAGCACAGATACGCAGTATTTT. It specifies CATSFDRGSTDTQYF.

The CDR3 spells CATGGRANTGELFF. CDR3 nucleotide sequence: TGTGCCACTGGGGGCAGGGCGAACACCGGGGAGCTGTTTTTT. The genes are TRBV24-1 and TRBJ2-2, with D possibly TRBD1 on 6 matching bases. The germline CDR1 and CDR2 sequences are KGHDR and SFDVKD. This CDR3 is 14 amino acids long. The V and J ends lost 10 bases and 0 bases respectively, with 11 bases between them.

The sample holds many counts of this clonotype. In nucleotides, the CDR3 is TGTGCCACCAGCAGAGATGTCCTTCTAGCGGGAGTTTGGGATGAGCAGTTCTTC. This translates into CATSRDVLLAGVWDEQFF. This rearrangement joins TRBV15 to TRBJ2-1; 10 bases fit TRBD2. CDR3 size: 18 residues. The ends lost 0 bases at V and 8 bases at J; junction bases unmatched: 13. Germline CDR1 reads LNHNV; CDR2 reads YYDKDF (reference sequence). The complete variable domain, with remaining parts taken from reference TRBV15 and TRBJ2-1, reads DAMVIQNPRYQVTQFGKPVTLSCSQTLNHNVMYWYQQKSSQAPKLLFHYYDKDFNNEADTPDNFQSRRPNTSFCFLDIRSPGLGDTAMYLCATSRDVLLAGVWDEQFFGPGTRLTVL.

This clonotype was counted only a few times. CDR3 protein: CASSPTSGELFF. CDR3 bases: TGTGCCAGCTCACCAACGTCCGGGGAGCTGTTTTTT. The chain couples TRBV18 to TRBJ2-2, with D unclear. The CDR3 sequence is 12 residues long. Germline CDR1 and CDR2: KGHSH and LQKENI. Trimming took 2 bases from V and 6 from J, leaving 4 bases between them.

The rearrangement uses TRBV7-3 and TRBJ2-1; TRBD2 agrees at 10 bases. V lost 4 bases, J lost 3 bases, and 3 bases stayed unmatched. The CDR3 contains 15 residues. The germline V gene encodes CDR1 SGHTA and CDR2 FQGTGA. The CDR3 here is CASSWTSGLYNEQFF. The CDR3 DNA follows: TGTGCCAGCAGCTGGACTAGCGGCCTCTACAATGAGCAGTTCTTC. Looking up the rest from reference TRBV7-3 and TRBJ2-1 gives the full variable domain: GAGVSQTPSNKVTEKGKYVELRCDPISGHTALYWYRQSLGQGPEFLIYFQGTGAADDSGLPNDRFFAVRPEGSVSTLKIQRTERGDSAVYLCASSWTSGLYNEQFFGPGTRLTVL.

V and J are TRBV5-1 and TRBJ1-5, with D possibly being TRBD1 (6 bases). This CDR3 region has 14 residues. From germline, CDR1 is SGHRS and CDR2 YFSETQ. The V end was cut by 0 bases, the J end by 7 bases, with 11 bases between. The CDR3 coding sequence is TGCGCCAGCAGCTTGGGGCAGGGGCACCAGCCCCAGCATTTT. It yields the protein CASSLGQGHQPQHF.

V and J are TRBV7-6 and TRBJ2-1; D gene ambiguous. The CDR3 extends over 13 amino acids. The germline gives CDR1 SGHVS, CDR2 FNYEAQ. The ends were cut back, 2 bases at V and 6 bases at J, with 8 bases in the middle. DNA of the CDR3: TGTGCCAGCAGCTTAAGCGCAGTCAATGAGCAGTTCTTC. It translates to CASSLSAVNEQFF.

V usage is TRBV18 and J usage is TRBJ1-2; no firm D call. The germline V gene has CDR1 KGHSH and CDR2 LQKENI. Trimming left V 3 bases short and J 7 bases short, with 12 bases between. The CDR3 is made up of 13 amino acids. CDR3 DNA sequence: TGTGCCAGCTCACCCGGGCCGCGACTTGGCTACACCTTC. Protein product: CASSPGPRLGYTF.

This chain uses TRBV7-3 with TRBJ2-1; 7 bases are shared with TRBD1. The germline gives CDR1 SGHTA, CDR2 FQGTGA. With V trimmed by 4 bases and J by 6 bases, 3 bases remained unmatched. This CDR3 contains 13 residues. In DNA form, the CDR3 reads TGTGCCAGCAGCTCCAGACAGGGCAATGAGCAGTTCTTC. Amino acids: CASSSRQGNEQFF.

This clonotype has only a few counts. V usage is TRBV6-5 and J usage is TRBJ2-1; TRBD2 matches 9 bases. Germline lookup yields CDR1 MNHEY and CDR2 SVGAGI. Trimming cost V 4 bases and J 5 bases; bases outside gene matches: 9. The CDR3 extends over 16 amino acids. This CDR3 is CASSSLGGRADNEQFF. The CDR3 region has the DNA TGTGCCAGCAGTTCCCTTGGCGGGAGGGCCGACAATGAGCAGTTCTTC.

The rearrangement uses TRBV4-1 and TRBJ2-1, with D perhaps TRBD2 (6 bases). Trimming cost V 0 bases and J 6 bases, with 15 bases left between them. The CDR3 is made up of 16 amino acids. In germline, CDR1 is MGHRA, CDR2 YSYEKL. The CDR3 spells CASSQDGGRSGNEQFF. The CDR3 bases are TGCGCCAGCAGCCAAGATGGGGGGAGGTCCGGCAATGAGCAGTTCTTC.

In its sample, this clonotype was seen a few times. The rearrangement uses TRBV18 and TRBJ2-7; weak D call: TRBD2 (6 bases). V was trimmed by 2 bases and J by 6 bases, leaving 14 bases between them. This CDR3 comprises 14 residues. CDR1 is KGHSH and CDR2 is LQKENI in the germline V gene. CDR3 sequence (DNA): TGTGCCAGCTCACCAGTGGGGGGTTGGTCCGAGCAGTACTTC. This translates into CASSPVGGWSEQYF.

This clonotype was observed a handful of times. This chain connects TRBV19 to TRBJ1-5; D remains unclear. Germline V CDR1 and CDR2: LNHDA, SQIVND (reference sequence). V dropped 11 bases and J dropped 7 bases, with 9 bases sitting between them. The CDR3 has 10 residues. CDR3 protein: CAVGSQPQHF. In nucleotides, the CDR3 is TGTGCCGTTGGGAGCCAGCCCCAGCATTTT.

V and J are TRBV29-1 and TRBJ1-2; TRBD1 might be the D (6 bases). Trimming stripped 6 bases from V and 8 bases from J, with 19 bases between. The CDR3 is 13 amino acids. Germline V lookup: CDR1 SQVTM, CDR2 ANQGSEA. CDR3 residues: CSVHDRISWGYTF. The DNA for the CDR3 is TGCAGCGTCCACGACAGGATCAGTTGGGGCTACACCTTC.

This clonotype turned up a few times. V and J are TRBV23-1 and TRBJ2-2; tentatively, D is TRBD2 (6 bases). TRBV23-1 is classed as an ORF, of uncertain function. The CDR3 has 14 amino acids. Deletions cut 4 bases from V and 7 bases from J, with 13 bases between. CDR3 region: CASSPTRKDGELFF. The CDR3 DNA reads TGCGCCAGCAGTCCGACTAGAAAGGACGGGGAGCTGTTTTTT.

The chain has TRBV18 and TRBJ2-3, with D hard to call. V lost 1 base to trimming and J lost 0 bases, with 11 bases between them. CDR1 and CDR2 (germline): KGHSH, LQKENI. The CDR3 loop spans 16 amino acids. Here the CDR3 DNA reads TGTGCCAGCTCACCACTCCCACTTACTAGCACAGATACGCAGTATTTT. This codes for CASSPLPLTSTDTQYF.

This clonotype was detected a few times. In DNA, the CDR3 is TGCAGTGCTAAGTTGCCGGGGGTAGCGGGAGTTCAAGAGACCCAGTACTTC. Protein product: CSAKLPGVAGVQETQYF. The V gene is TRBV20-1, the J gene TRBJ2-5; TRBD2 aligns across 9 bases. J was trimmed by 2 bases and V by 4 bases; bases with no gene match: 14. CDR3 size: 17 residues. Germline CDR1 DFQATT, CDR2 SNEGSKA (reference sequence).